The 10 T cell receptor beta chains below all came from one sample that was sequenced in a study of CD8 T cells in ankylosing spondylitis. One entry per CDR3 protein results from TCRdb running MiXCR on the 5' RACE reads. In the table there are about 42,000 distinct CDR3 sequences, 3% to 4.5% of which are singletons. The sequenced material came from blood, either unsorted or a sorted T cell fraction (not recorded which). These receptors were obtained from a female donor with ankylosing spondylitis or in good health (not recorded which).

This clonotype was observed at least ten times. J is TRBJ2-1 and V is TRBV9; either TRBD1 or TRBD2 may fit D (5 bases each). CDR3 length equals 18 residues. Trimming left V 1 base short and J 3 bases short, with 20 bases between. Germline V gene sequence: CDR1 SGDLS, CDR2 YYNGEE. The CDR3 loop is CASSVRDADIGGYNEQFF. The DNA for the CDR3 is TGTGCCAGCAGCGTAAGGGATGCCGACATTGGGGGCTACAATGAGCAGTTCTTC. Based on the CDR3 plus reference TRBV9 and TRBJ2-1, the full variable domain is DSGVTQTPKHLITATGQRVTLRCSPRSGDLSVYWYQQSLDQGLQFLIQYYNGEERAKGNILERFSAQQFPDLHSELNLSSLELGDSALYFCASSVRDADIGGYNEQFFGPGTRLTVL.

The sample holds many counts of this clonotype. The chain couples TRBV9 to TRBJ2-3; D remains unclear. Trimming took 6 bases from V and 1 from J, leaving 21 bases between them. Germline V lookup: CDR1 SGDLS, CDR2 YYNGEE. This CDR3 contains 17 residues. This chain's CDR3 is CASTKDGEWVGTDTQYF. CDR3 coding DNA: TGTGCCAGCACCAAAGACGGCGAATGGGTGGGCACAGATACGCAGTATTTT.

The chain links TRBV9 to TRBJ1-2; D may be TRBD1 (6 bases). Germline V lookup: CDR1 SGDLS, CDR2 YYNGEE. This CDR3 is 16 amino acids long. The V end was cut by 6 bases, the J end by 0 bases, with 18 bases between. The CDR3 reads CASKRGTPEANYGYTF. The DNA of the CDR3 is TGTGCCAGCAAAAGGGGGACCCCGGAAGCTAACTATGGCTACACCTTC.

This clonotype was detected ten times or more. The chain uses TRBV9 and TRBJ1-1, with D possibly being TRBD1 (6 bases). The CDR3 is made up of 14 amino acids. V was shortened by 1 base and J by 5 bases, with 12 bases between the two germline ends. Germline V gene data show CDR1 as SGDLS and CDR2 as YYNGEE. The DNA for the CDR3 is TGTGCCAGCAGCGTATTTGGGGGCGTGACTGAAGCTTTCTTT. This gives the protein CASSVFGGVTEAFF.

This clonotype was picked up many times. The chain links TRBV24-1 to TRBJ1-5; 11 bases agree with TRBD1. V shed 12 bases and J 0 bases; nucleotides not matched to a gene: 15. Per the germline V gene, CDR1 is KGHDR and CDR2 is SFDVKD. The CDR3 consists of 18 residues. The CDR3 reads CAFSRAGQGAYSNQPQHF. As DNA, the CDR3 is TGTGCCTTCTCACGAGCCGGACAGGGGGCTTATAGCAATCAGCCCCAGCATTTT.

This clonotype was observed at least ten times. The V call is TRBV9, the J call TRBJ2-5, with TRBD1 matching 8 bases. The CDR3 length is 15 residues. The V segment lost 0 bases and the J segment 7 bases; nucleotides outside the gene matches: 8. Germline V gives CDR1 SGDLS, CDR2 YYNGEE. As DNA, the CDR3 is TGTGCCAGCAGCGTAGAGGACGGACAGGGAGGGACCCAGTACTTC. Its protein is CASSVEDGQGGTQYF.

V usage is TRBV1 and J usage is TRBJ1-1. TRBV1 is reported as a pseudogene. This CDR3 is 8 amino acids long. The CDR3 DNA is TGCACCAGCGAAAAAGCTTTCTTT. Amino acids: CTSEKAFF.

This clonotype was picked up many times. The chain recombines TRBV9 with TRBJ2-4, with 10 bases matching TRBD1. The CDR3 extends over 14 amino acids. With V trimmed by 4 bases and J by 6 bases, 4 bases remained unmatched. The V gene's germline CDR1 is SGDLS and CDR2 YYNGEE. CDR3 in DNA: TGTGCCAGCAGCCCTAGGACAGGGGGAAACATTCAGTACTTC. This sequence encodes CASSPRTGGNIQYF.

At least ten counts were recorded for this clonotype. The rearrangement uses TRBV9 and TRBJ2-1, with D possibly TRBD2 on 6 matching bases. Trimming pared 2 bases from V and 4 bases from J, leaving 7 bases between. Germline assignment: CDR1 SGDLS and CDR2 YYNGEE. There are 13 residues in the CDR3. CDR3 region: CASSVAGYNEQFF. In DNA, the CDR3 is TGTGCCAGCAGCGTGGCGGGGTACAATGAGCAGTTCTTC.

This clonotype is labeled medium-sized. The chain uses TRBV9 and TRBJ1-2; no clear D gene. Trimming left V 5 bases short and J 7 bases short, with 12 bases between. This CDR3 has 12 residues. Germline CDR1 and CDR2: SGDLS and YYNGEE. The CDR3 spells CASSPFEGGYTF. The CDR3 DNA is TGTGCCAGCAGTCCATTTGAGGGTGGCTACACCTTC.